This T cell receptor beta chain originates from a study of blood T cell repertoires in COVID-19. Background on the study: The United States, Italy and Spain were the sources of the acute and convalescent COVID-19 samples. PBMCs, B-cell-depleted T cells, or T cells were the source of the cDNA or gDNA that made up the material.

Original data processing: Amplification with reference gene primers provided the estimates of nucleated cell counts. Libraries were prepared by immunoSEQ multiplex PCR; TCRdb keeps only in-frame clonotypes and omits some of them. The V and J calls and clone size are taken from that table; D and trimming were inferred from the DNA. In the table there are some 160,000 clones, approximately 80% of which are singletons. With 8 bases clipped from V and 5 bases from J, the junction kept 7 bases outside the gene matches. CDR3 length: 14 amino acids. Germline CDR1 is SGHDN and CDR2 is FVKESK. The sequence was collected from an elderly woman with acute or convalescent COVID-19. What was sequenced was peripheral blood. V usage is TRBV14 and J usage is TRBJ2-3; 10 bases are a match to TRBD2. The DNA for the CDR3 is TGTGCCAGCCGGACTAGCGGAAAGGGAGATACGCAGTATTTT. Protein: CASRTSGKGDTQYF.